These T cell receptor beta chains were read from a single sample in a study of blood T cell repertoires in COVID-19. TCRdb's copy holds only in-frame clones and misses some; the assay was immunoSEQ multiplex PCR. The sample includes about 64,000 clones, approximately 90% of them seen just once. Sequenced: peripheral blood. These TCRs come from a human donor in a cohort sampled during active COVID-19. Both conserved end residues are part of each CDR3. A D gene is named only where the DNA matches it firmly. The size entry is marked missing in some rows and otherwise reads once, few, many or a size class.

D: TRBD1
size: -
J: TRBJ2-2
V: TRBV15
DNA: TGTGCCACCAGCAGGGACAGGGGGCGCGGCACCGGGGAGCTGTTTTTT
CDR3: CATSRDRGRGTGELFF

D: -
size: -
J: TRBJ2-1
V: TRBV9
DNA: TGTGCCAGCAGCCCCGGGATTGCGGGTTACAATGAGCAGTTCTTC
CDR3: CASSPGIAGYNEQFF

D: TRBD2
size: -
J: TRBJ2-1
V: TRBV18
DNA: TGTGCCAGCTCCACGGGGGGTTCCGGGAGGGCCATGTATGAGCAGTTCTTC
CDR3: CASSTGGSGRAMYEQFF

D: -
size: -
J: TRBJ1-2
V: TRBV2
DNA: TGTGCCAGCAGTGGGCTTCTCGGCTACACCTTC
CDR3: CASSGLLGYTF

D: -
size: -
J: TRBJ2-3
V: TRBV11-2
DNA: TGTGCCAGCAGCTTAAAAGTGAGAGGTTCCACAGATACGCAGTATTTT
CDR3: CASSLKVRGSTDTQYF

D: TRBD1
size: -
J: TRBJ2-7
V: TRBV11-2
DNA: TGTGCCAGCAGCCGGGGACAGCACCAACTCGAGCAGTACTTC
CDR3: CASSRGQHQLEQYF

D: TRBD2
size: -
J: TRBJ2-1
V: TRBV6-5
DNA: TGTGCCAGCAGTTACTACGGGACTACCGGGGATGAGCAGTTCTTC
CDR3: CASSYYGTTGDEQFF

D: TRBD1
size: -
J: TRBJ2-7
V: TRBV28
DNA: TGTGCCAGCAGCTTGGACAGGCCGACCTACGAGCAGTACTTC
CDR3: CASSLDRPTYEQYF

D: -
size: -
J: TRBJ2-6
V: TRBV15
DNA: TGTGCCACCGCAAAAGAGGGTTCTGGGGCCAACGTCCTGACTTTC
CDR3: CATAKEGSGANVLTF

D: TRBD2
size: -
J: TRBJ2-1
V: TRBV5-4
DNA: TGTGCCAGCAGCCGGGGCGGACTAGCGGGAAATGAGCAGTTCTTC
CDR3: CASSRGGLAGNEQFF

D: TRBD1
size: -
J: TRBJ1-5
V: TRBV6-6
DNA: TGTGCCAGCAGTTACGGGCAGGGGGGACAGCCCCAGCATTTT
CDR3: CASSYGQGGQPQHF

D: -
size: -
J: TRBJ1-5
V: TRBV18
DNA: TGTGCCAGCTCACCACAATCCTCTCAGGTTAGCAATCAGCCCCAGCATTTT
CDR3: CASSPQSSQVSNQPQHF

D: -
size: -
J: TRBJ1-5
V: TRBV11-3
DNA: TGTGCCAGCAGCAAGACTTCGCGGGGGCAGCCCCAGCATTTT
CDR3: CASSKTSRGQPQHF

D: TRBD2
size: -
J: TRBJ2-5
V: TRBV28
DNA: TGTGCCAGCAGCCGGAGGGGACAGGGCGGACCCCAGGGACTAGCGGGAGAGACCCAGTACTTC
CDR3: CASSRRGQGGPQGLAGETQYF

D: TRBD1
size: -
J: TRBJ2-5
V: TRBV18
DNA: TGTGCCAGCTCACCACCGAACAGGGGCGGGGAGACCCAGTACTTC
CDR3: CASSPPNRGGETQYF

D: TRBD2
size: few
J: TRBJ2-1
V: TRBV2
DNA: TGTGCCAGCAGCTTCGGCGGGAGCGGCAATGAGCAGTTCTTC
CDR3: CASSFGGSGNEQFF

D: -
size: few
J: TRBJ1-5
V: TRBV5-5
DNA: TGTGCCAGCAGCGCCGGGACAAAAAATCAGCCCCAGCATTTT
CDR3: CASSAGTKNQPQHF

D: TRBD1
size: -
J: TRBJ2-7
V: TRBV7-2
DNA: TGTGCCAGCAGCTTAGAGGTTAGAACAGGGGGATCCTACGAGCAGTACTTC
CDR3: CASSLEVRTGGSYEQYF

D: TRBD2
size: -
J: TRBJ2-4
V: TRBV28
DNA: TGTGCCAGCAGTTTCCAGGTCCTAGCGGGAGGGGGTTCCCTAGCCAAAAACATTCAGTACTTC
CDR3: CASSFQVLAGGGSLAKNIQYF

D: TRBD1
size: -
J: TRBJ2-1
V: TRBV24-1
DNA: TGTGCCACCAGTGGTCCAGGGGGCTCCTACAATGAGCAGTTCTTC
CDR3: CATSGPGGSYNEQFF

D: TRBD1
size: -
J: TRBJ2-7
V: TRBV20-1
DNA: TGCAGTGCTGGACAGGGGAAAGAGCAGTACTTC
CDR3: CSAGQGKEQYF

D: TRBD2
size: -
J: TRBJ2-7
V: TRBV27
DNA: TGTGCCAGCAGTTTACGGCTAGCGGGGGCCTACGAGCAGTACTTC
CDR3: CASSLRLAGAYEQYF

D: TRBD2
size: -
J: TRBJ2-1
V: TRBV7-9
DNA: TGTGCCAGCAGCCCGGGACTAGCGGCGGGCAATGAGCAGTTCTTC
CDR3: CASSPGLAAGNEQFF

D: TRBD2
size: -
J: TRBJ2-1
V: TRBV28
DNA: TGTGCCAGCAGTTTCGGGACTAGCGGGGAGATAGGGAATGAGCAGTTCTTC
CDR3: CASSFGTSGEIGNEQFF

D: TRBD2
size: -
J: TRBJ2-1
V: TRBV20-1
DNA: TGCAGTGCTAGTCTTGGCGGGAGGGTAAATGAGCAGTTCTTC
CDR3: CSASLGGRVNEQFF

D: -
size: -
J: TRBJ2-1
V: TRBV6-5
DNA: TGTGCCAGCACTTGGGCAGGGAGGTACAATGAGCAGTTCTTC
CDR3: CASTWAGRYNEQFF

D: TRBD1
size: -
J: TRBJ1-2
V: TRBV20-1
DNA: TGCAGTGCTAGTGCAGGGGGAGGTGGCTACACCTTC
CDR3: CSASAGGGGYTF

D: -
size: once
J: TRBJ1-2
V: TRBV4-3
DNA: TGCGCCAGCAGCCCCAACCGGGGGGGCAGTTTCTATGGCTACACCTTC
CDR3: CASSPNRGGSFYGYTF

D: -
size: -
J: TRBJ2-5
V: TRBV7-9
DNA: TGTGCCAGCAGCCTAGGACTGCAAGAGACCCAGTACTTC
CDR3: CASSLGLQETQYF

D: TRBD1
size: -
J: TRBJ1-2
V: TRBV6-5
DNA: TGTGCCAGCAGCCGGGGACAGTTAAACTATGGCTACACCTTC
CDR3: CASSRGQLNYGYTF

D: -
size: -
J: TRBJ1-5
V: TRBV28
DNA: TGTGCCAGCAGTTTCCCTCAGGGACTCAATCAGCCCCAGCATTTT
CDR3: CASSFPQGLNQPQHF

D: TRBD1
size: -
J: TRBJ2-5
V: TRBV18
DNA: TGTGCCAGCTCACCACCTCGGACAGGGTCCCAAGAGACCCAGTACTTC
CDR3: CASSPPRTGSQETQYF

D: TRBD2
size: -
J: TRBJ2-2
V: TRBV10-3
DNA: TGTGCCATCAGTGGCCTAGCGGGAGTAGTTACCGGGGAGCTGTTTTTT
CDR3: CAISGLAGVVTGELFF

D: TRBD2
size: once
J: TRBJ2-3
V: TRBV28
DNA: TGTGCCAGCAGCCCGCTAGCGGAAGGCACAGATACGCAGTATTTT
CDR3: CASSPLAEGTDTQYF

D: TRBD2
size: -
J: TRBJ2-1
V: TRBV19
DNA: TGTGCCAGTAGTACCCTCCGGACTAGCGGGGTAAAAAACAATGAGCAGTTCTTC
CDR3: CASSTLRTSGVKNNEQFF

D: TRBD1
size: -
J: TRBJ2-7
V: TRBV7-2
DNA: TGTGCCAGCAGCTCGACAGGGGTACCTCCCGAGCAGTACTTC
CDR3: CASSSTGVPPEQYF

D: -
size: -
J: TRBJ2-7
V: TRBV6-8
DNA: TGTGCCAGCAGTTACAACAGGCTCCCCTACGAGCAGTACTTC
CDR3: CASSYNRLPYEQYF

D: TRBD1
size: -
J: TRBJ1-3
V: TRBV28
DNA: TGTGCCAGCAGACGGGACAGCCGTCTTAGAAACACCATATATTTT
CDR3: CASRRDSRLRNTIYF

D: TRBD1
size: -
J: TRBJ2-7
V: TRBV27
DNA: TGTGCCAGCAGTTCAGGGACAGGAGGCTACGAGCAGTACTTC
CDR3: CASSSGTGGYEQYF

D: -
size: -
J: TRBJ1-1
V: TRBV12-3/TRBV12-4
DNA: TGTGCCAGCAGTTTAGCTCAGGGGCGGGCTTTCTTT
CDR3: CASSLAQGRAFF